This T cell receptor beta chain was found in a study of blood T cell repertoires in COVID-19. Clones were sequenced by immunoSEQ multiplex PCR, and TCRdb holds only the in-frame ones, with some missing. The sample includes around 130,000 clones, about 86% of them seen just once. The specimen was peripheral blood. This receptor was taken from a woman in her forties or fifties with acute or convalescent COVID-19.

DNA for the CDR3: TGTGCCAGCAGTTTATTGTCAGGTAATCAGCCCCAGCATTTT. Encoded protein: CASSLLSGNQPQHF. The chain carries TRBV27 and TRBJ1-5; no reliable D call. Trimming cost V 1 base and J 4 bases, with 8 bases left between them. The CDR3 extends over 14 amino acids. CDR1 is MNHEY, CDR2 SMNVEV, per germline (reference sequence).